The entry below describes one TCR beta chain. The data stem from a study of beta chain features in type 1 diabetes. TCRB transcripts that were expressed got sequenced, as all of the isolated RNA had been reverse transcribed. The repertoire was sequenced with immunoSEQ multiplex PCR; TCRdb's copy has only in-frame clones and lacks some. This table holds 500,000 to 700,000 clones, around 16% found once. This CDR3 contains 14 residues. Germline assignment: CDR1 SGHTA and CDR2 FQGNSA. Trimming removed 5 bases at V and 5 bases at J, with 16 bases between. The sequence was collected from a man aged 18 to 29 in good health. The chain links TRBV7-2 to TRBJ2-7; D might be TRBD2 (6 bases). Material for sequencing was naive CD4+ T cells from blood. CDR3 loop: CASSRRDGSNEQYF. The CDR3, as DNA: TGTGCCAGCAGCCGACGGGACGGGAGTAACGAGCAGTACTTC.